This T cell receptor beta chain was sequenced in a study of Graves' ophthalmopathy and Graves' hyperthyroidism. The wider study: The collection of peripheral blood took place at initial diagnosis, before any treatment.

The authors amplified TCR beta CDR3 regions from RNA transcripts. Scientists carried out first-round RT-PCR using HTBI primers and then a second-round multiplex PCR. TCRdb independently ran MiXCR on the multiplex PCR reads; one entry per CDR3 protein. The sample includes 300,000 or so distinct CDR3 sequences, 17% of them seen just once. There are many counts of this clonotype. There are 12 residues in the CDR3. Trimming left V 5 bases short and J 6 bases short, with 8 bases between. Germline V lookup: CDR1 SGHAT, CDR2 FQNNGV. The sample was peripheral blood. This receptor was obtained from an adult man with Graves' ophthalmopathy. This chain links TRBV11-2 with TRBJ2-1; D is perhaps TRBD2 (6 bases). The CDR3 is CASSRGSNEQFF. Here the CDR3 DNA reads TGTGCCAGCAGCCGGGGGTCCAATGAGCAGTTCTTC.